This T cell receptor beta chain originates from a study of T cells expressing NK-cell markers. Study-level information: Obtained from sorted CD3+CD56+NKG2C+, CD3+CD56+NKG2C- and CD3+CD56-NKG2C+ T cells were the TCR beta repertoires. Seropositivity for HCMV was found in most of the eight sequenced donors, with one seronegative. Study findings and constraints: The leading position in the CD3+CD56-NKG2C+ fraction of a few donors also went to these clonotypes.

The CDR3 spans 14 residues. Germline values: CDR1 SGHNT, CDR2 YENEEA. It was by 5'RACE template switching with UMIs that TCR beta cDNA was made. TCRdb derives one entry per CDR3 protein from the 5' RACE reads, leaving out DNA. With a few hundred thousand distinct CDR3 sequences in the sample, the ten largest clones hold about 3.6%. Concerning this clonotype itself: What it recognizes is unknown.

V usage is TRBV11-3 and J usage is TRBJ2-3. The clonotype originates from a man in his late teens or twenties in good health. The sequenced sample was blood T cells: a sorted CD56 or NKG2C T cell subset, CD4+ or CD8+ T cells, or bulk PBMC T cells (not recorded which). The CDR3 here is CASSSKQNTDTQYF.